The sequence of this TCR beta chain was determined in a study of cytomegalovirus exposure and HLA in healthy donors. Study-level points and caveats: Being indistinguishable, some V segments were excluded, TRBV6-2 and TRBV6-3 among them.

Trimming at V came to 4 bases and at J to 4 bases, leaving 9 bases not matched to a gene. The CDR3 is made up of 16 amino acids. Per germline, CDR1 SGDLS and CDR2 YYNGEE. With regard to this clone: Antigen unknown.

It was with 60 Vbeta and 13 Jbeta primers that the PCR ran. TCRdb's table, derived via immunoSEQ multiplex PCR, lists solely in-frame clones and lacks some. The sample includes about 120,000 clones, roughly 75% of them seen just once. The rearrangement uses TRBV9 and TRBJ2-3; 10 nucleotides match TRBD2. The sequenced sample consisted of PBMCs. The receptor was isolated from a man aged 25 to 45 in good health and CMV-seropositive. The DNA of the CDR3 is TGTGCCAGCAGCCGTCTAGCGGGAGAAGCGTCAGATACGCAGTATTTT. This gives the protein CASSRLAGEASDTQYF.